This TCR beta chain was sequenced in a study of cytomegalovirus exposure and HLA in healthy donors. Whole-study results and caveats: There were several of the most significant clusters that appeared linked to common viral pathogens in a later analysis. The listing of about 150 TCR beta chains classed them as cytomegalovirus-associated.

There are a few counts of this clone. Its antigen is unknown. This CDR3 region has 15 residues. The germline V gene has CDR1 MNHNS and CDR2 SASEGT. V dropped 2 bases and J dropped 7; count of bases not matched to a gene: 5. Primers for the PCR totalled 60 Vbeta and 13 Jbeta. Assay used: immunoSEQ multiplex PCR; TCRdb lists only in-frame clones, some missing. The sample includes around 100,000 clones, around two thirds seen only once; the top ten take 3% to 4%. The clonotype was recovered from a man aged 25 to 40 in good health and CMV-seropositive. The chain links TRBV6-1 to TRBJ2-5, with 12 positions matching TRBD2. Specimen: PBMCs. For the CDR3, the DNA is TGTGCCAGCAGTGAACTAGCGGGGGGGCGAGGGACCCAGTACTTC. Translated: CASSELAGGRGTQYF.